Listed below are T cell receptor beta chains from one sample, sequenced in a study of cytomegalovirus exposure and HLA in healthy donors. The assay was immunoSEQ multiplex PCR, and TCRdb's table has in-frame clones only and misses some. This sample has some 170,000 clones, with 75% to 90% found just once. Sequences were obtained from PBMCs. These receptors all come from a man aged 50 to 60 in good health and CMV-seropositive. CDR3s leave out the opening cysteine and the closing phenylalanine or tryptophan. Fields, in order: V gene, clone size, CDR3 protein. The size of a clone is reported for some rows only, either as once, few or many, or as a class for expanded clones.

V: TRBV5-1
size: NA
CDR3: ASSLGQGGATNEKLF

V: TRBV9
size: NA
CDR3: ASSEGSIGWEQF

V: TRBV7-9
size: NA
CDR3: ASLQATDTQY

V: TRBV7-2
size: NA
CDR3: ASSNGLAGKAGELF

V: TRBV5-1
size: once
CDR3: ASSLAGTGGDTQY

V: TRBV11-2
size: NA
CDR3: ASSLVGGKETQY

V: TRBV25-1
size: NA
CDR3: ASSASWGFSDTQY

V: TRBV2
size: NA
CDR3: ASRDLTTYEQY

V: TRBV28
size: NA
CDR3: ASRTSGGEDTGELF

V: TRBV7-6
size: NA
CDR3: ASSLRDTGLGDTQY

V: TRBV4-1
size: NA
CDR3: ASSQDDRVGEKLF

V: TRBV11-3
size: NA
CDR3: ASSHNAETQY

V: TRBV11-2
size: NA
CDR3: ASSLSRGWETQY

V: TRBV4-2
size: NA
CDR3: ASSQSDTNSPLH

V: TRBV5-6
size: NA
CDR3: ASSSGAINYGYT

V: TRBV9
size: NA
CDR3: ASSPGTAGEQY

V: TRBV7-9
size: NA
CDR3: ASSLSLSQAHLDYGYT

V: TRBV13
size: NA
CDR3: ASSLERGGDYNEQF

V: TRBV7-6
size: NA
CDR3: ASSLSGGAHNEQF

V: TRBV27
size: NA
CDR3: ASSSAGTGATEAF

V: TRBV7-6
size: once
CDR3: ASSLTGFEEQY

V: TRBV18
size: NA
CDR3: ASSPAGGTEAF

V: TRBV19
size: once
CDR3: ASTGQKGTEAF

V: TRBV19
size: once
CDR3: ASSINREFGHYEQY

V: TRBV15
size: NA
CDR3: ATSRDKVPFITGTEAF

V: TRBV10-3
size: NA
CDR3: AISDTGLAGTYEQY

V: TRBV7-9
size: NA
CDR3: ASSSRGNTEAF

V: TRBV15
size: NA
CDR3: AASKRQDSNQPQH

V: TRBV27
size: NA
CDR3: ASKRSSGANVLT

V: TRBV15
size: NA
CDR3: ATSRDLGGYT

V: TRBV4-2
size: few
CDR3: ASSQPERGQGYF

V: TRBV7-9
size: few
CDR3: ASSSGTGSYEQY

V: TRBV6-5
size: NA
CDR3: ASSLPLAGVYEQF

V: TRBV10-3
size: NA
CDR3: AIGSGDTEAF

V: TRBV29-1
size: few
CDR3: SVEVASGTPYEQY

V: TRBV13
size: NA
CDR3: ASSLGTEQY

V: TRBV27
size: NA
CDR3: ASSRGQQETQY

V: TRBV30
size: NA
CDR3: AWSAWTGVNTEAF

V: TRBV6-5
size: NA
CDR3: ASSYSTSGPYNEQF

V: TRBV19
size: NA
CDR3: ASSIRSGRNTQY

V: TRBV7-9
size: NA
CDR3: SSSLPTGLDEKLF

V: TRBV30
size: NA
CDR3: AWSGGNRVQETQY

V: TRBV14
size: NA
CDR3: ASSQGQGVGYGYT

V: TRBV30
size: NA
CDR3: AWSVPGRAQY

V: TRBV20-1
size: NA
CDR3: SARGQTEQY

V: TRBV5-1
size: NA
CDR3: ASSLIPGQERGEKLF

V: TRBV28
size: NA
CDR3: ASSFGRGGTDTQY

V: TRBV7-8
size: NA
CDR3: ASSWRPSSGGPNEQF

V: TRBV5-4
size: NA
CDR3: ASRRDTSSYNEQF

V: TRBV11-2
size: NA
CDR3: ASSPAGGRYNEQF

V: TRBV15
size: NA
CDR3: ATSAGKGIYEQY

V: TRBV7-9
size: NA
CDR3: AKQGVPGELF